This passage covers 20 T cell receptor delta chains from one sample sequenced in a study of human gamma delta and Vdelta1 T cells. TCRdb re-called clones from the PCR reads via CATT. The sample consists of about 13,000 delta-chain clones, less than 60% of them appearing once. The antigens these receptors bind are not known. The sequencing sample was made of Vdelta1 gamma-delta T cells from blood grown in culture (DOT cells). The source is a human donor in good health.

This clone came up a few times. The gene calls are TRDV1 and TRDJ1; D is ambiguous. V shed 5 bases and J shed 3 bases, with 13 bases lying between them. This CDR3 contains 14 residues. Germline V gives CDR1 TSWWSYY, CDR2 QGS. CDR3 sequence (DNA): TGTGCTCTTGGGAACCCCCTGAAGGCCGATAAACTCATCTTT. Translation gives CALGNPLKADKLIF.

The gene calls are TRDV1 and TRDJ1; D unclear. CDR1 and CDR2 (germline): TSWWSYY, QGS. V lost 6 bases and J 0 bases, leaving 14 bases between the germline ends. The CDR3 sequence is 15 residues long. The CDR3 nucleotides read TGTGCTCTTGGACTGCCTAGCGGGTACACCGATAAACTCATCTTT. Encoded protein: CALGLPSGYTDKLIF.

This clone was counted once. The gene calls are TRDV1 and TRDJ1; TRDD2 agrees at 9 bases. V shed 1 base, J shed 0 bases, and the junction held 30 bases outside the gene matches. The germline V gene encodes CDR1 TSWWSYY and CDR2 QGS. This CDR3 has 25 residues. This CDR3 is CALGERVGGLPTPTRSGSYTDKLIF. CDR3 DNA sequence: TGTGCTCTTGGGGAACGAGTCGGAGGCCTTCCTACCCCGACCCGGTCGGGGTCGTACACCGATAAACTCATCTTT.

The rearrangement joins TRDV1 to TRDJ1; the D is unclear. This CDR3 spans 20 amino acids. Germline CDR1 is TSWWSYY and CDR2 is QGS. V lost 5 bases to trimming and J lost 3 bases, with 31 bases between them. CDR3 DNA: TGTGCTCTTGGGTCGGGCCCGGCGGACCCCGATATATCCCCCTCCGATAAACTCATCTTT. Translation: CALGSGPADPDISPSDKLIF.

V and J are TRDV1 and TRDJ1; the match to TRDD3 covers 9 bases. Germline V gene lookup returns CDR1 TSWWSYY and CDR2 QGS. The CDR3 has 19 amino acids. V lost 5 bases to trimming and J lost 0 bases; unmatched junction nucleotides: 16. The CDR3 reads CALGLPSPDWGTYTDKLIF. CDR3 nucleotides: TGTGCTCTTGGGTTACCTTCCCCAGACTGGGGGACATACACCGATAAACTCATCTTT.

The rearrangement uses TRDV1 and TRDJ1; 10 nucleotides align to TRDD3. Germline trimming cut 6 bases from V and 4 bases from J; bases unmatched to any gene: 23. Germline CDR1 TSWWSYY, CDR2 QGS. This CDR3 has 20 residues. The CDR3 loop reads CALGAAFIWWGIQGSDKLIF. In DNA form, the CDR3 reads TGTGCTCTTGGAGCTGCCTTCATTTGGTGGGGGATACAAGGCAGCGATAAACTCATCTTT.

This clone was counted a few times. V is TRDV1 and J is TRDJ1; 11 bases agree with TRDD3. CDR1 is TSWWSYY and CDR2 is QGS in the germline V gene. Unmatched junction bases numbered 23, after V lost 5 bases and J lost 0 bases. This CDR3 is 22 amino acids long. CDR3 sequence: CALGINRGELGDTRHDTDKLIF. The CDR3, as DNA: TGTGCTCTTGGGATCAATAGGGGGGAGCTGGGGGATACTCGGCATGACACCGATAAACTCATCTTT.

V is TRDV1 and J is TRDJ3, with 10 bases lining up with TRDD3. The CDR3 contains 24 residues. CDR1 and CDR2 (germline): TSWWSYY, QGS. J was trimmed by 1 base and V by 3 bases; bases with no gene match: 21. CDR3 nucleotides: TGTGCTCTTGGGGATCCCGGGTTTCCTACGGGGGGATACGGACATTCCTGGGACACCCGACAGATGTTTTTC. This sequence encodes CALGDPGFPTGGYGHSWDTRQMFF.

The chain employs TRDV1 and TRDJ1; TRDD3 matches 13 bases. The J segment lost 9 bases and the V segment lost 2 bases, leaving 18 bases of the junction unmatched. Germline CDR1 reads TSWWSYY; CDR2 reads QGS. This CDR3 is built from 19 residues. CDR3 DNA sequence: TGTGCTCTTGGGGAAGGGTCGGCTCGACTGGGGGATACGCGATCGGAACTCATCTTT. Its translation is CALGEGSARLGDTRSELIF.

This clone has only a few counts. V gene TRDV1 combines with J gene TRDJ1; 7 bases agree with TRDD3. This CDR3 region has 16 residues. The germline gives CDR1 TSWWSYY, CDR2 QGS. V shed 4 bases and J 1 base; nucleotides not matched to a gene: 9. The CDR3 spells CALGGPGGGITDKLIF. The CDR3 DNA reads as TGTGCTCTTGGGGGACCCGGCGGGGGGATCACCGATAAACTCATCTTT.

This clone was detected only a few times. The chain joins TRDV1 to TRDJ1; D might be TRDD3 (6 bases). CDR1 TSWWSYY and CDR2 QGS come from the germline V gene. V lost 0 bases and J 0 bases, leaving 26 bases between the germline ends. This CDR3 comprises 21 residues. For the CDR3, the DNA is TGTGCTCTTGGGGAACTTGAAACCAAACTGGGCTTAAGAGGGTACACCGATAAACTCATCTTT. Its protein product is CALGELETKLGLRGYTDKLIF.

This clone turned up a few times. The V call is TRDV1, the J call TRDJ1; 8 nucleotides line up with TRDD3. The CDR3 has 19 residues. Germline V gives CDR1 TSWWSYY, CDR2 QGS. With 5 bases clipped from V and 5 bases from J, the junction kept 22 bases outside the gene matches. In DNA form, the CDR3 reads TGTGCTCTTGGGCCTCTTTTATTCCCGGTACTGGGGGTTGGTGATAAACTCATCTTT. This codes for CALGPLLFPVLGVGDKLIF.

V is TRDV1 and J is TRDJ1, with TRDD3 matching over 9 bases. Looked up from germline, CDR1 is TSWWSYY and CDR2 is QGS. V gave up 0 bases and J gave up 5 bases; unmatched junction bases: 31. The CDR3 consists of 24 residues. The DNA of the CDR3 is TGTGCTCTTGGGGAACTACGTATAGGGGGAGACGGCGAGTACCCAACTGGGGATACGGATAAACTCATCTTT. Translated: CALGELRIGGDGEYPTGDTDKLIF.

V gene TRDV1 combines with J gene TRDJ1; weak D call: TRDD3 (5 bases). CDR1 is TSWWSYY, CDR2 QGS, per germline. The germline V and J ends were trimmed by 2 bases and 5 bases, with 27 bases remaining between them. CDR3 length: 19 amino acids. CDR3 sequence (DNA): TGTGCTCTTGGGGAAGCAAGCTCGATGATGGGGTTCACACCTGATAAACTCATCTTT. This sequence encodes CALGEASSMMGFTPDKLIF.

This clone was observed once. The chain uses TRDV1 and TRDJ2, with TRDD3 identical over 10 bases. Germline loops: CDR1 TSWWSYY, CDR2 QGS. After removal of 2 bases from V and 4 bases from J, the junction contained 10 bases not matched to a gene. The CDR3 is 18 residues long. The CDR3 loop is CALGELKLGDRSTAQLFF. CDR3 in DNA: TGTGCTCTTGGGGAATTAAAGCTGGGGGATAGGTCGACAGCACAACTCTTCTTT.

J is TRDJ1 and V is TRDV1, with 9 bases lining up with TRDD3. J lost 0 bases, V lost 0 bases, and 23 bases had no gene match. The germline V gene encodes CDR1 TSWWSYY and CDR2 QGS. The CDR3 covers 23 residues. The CDR3 DNA follows: TGTGCTCTTGGGGAACTAAGCTATTACCTTGCGGGGATACGCGCTTGGTACACCGATAAACTCATCTTT. This gives the protein CALGELSYYLAGIRAWYTDKLIF.

The rearrangement links TRDV1 to TRDJ1, with TRDD3 identical over 8 bases. Trimming cost V 1 base and J 1 base; bases outside gene matches: 26. This CDR3 is built from 23 residues. CDR1 is TSWWSYY, CDR2 QGS, per germline. The CDR3 DNA reads TGTGCTCTTGGGGAACCTACGGCAGGCCTACTTGGGGGATCCCACAGAAGCACCGATAAACTCATCTTT. Translation gives CALGEPTAGLLGGSHRSTDKLIF.

In this sample, this clone turned up once. The chain couples TRDV1 to TRDJ1, with TRDD3 matching 7 bases. This CDR3 is 24 amino acids long. Germline V gene data show CDR1 as TSWWSYY and CDR2 as QGS. The trim removed 1 base at V and 3 bases at J, leaving 32 bases unmatched. Here the CDR3 DNA reads TGTGCTCTTGGGGAACAGGGGGGTATTCCCCAGCCCGGGGTACTGGGGATCAGGTCCGATAAACTCATCTTT. It encodes CALGEQGGIPQPGVLGIRSDKLIF.

The J gene is TRDJ1, the V gene TRDV1, with TRDD3 matching over 12 bases. The CDR3 sequence is 18 residues long. J lost 11 bases, V lost 5 bases, and 21 bases had no gene match. Germline V lookup: CDR1 TSWWSYY, CDR2 QGS. CDR3 bases: TGTGCTCTTGGGACTCCGCCGTCTTTCCTGGGGGATACGTTCAGGCTCATCTTT. This sequence encodes CALGTPPSFLGDTFRLIF.

In its sample, this clone was seen a few times. This chain links TRDV1 with TRDJ1; D might be TRDD3 (6 bases). Trimming stripped 1 base from V and 0 bases from J, with 33 bases between. This CDR3 has 23 amino acids. From germline, CDR1 is TSWWSYY and CDR2 QGS. CDR3 sequence (DNA): TGTGCTCTTGGGGAACCCGAATATATCTTGAAGGATACCAAAATCCCGTACACCGATAAACTCATCTTT. Translated: CALGEPEYILKDTKIPYTDKLIF.